The 23 T cell receptor beta chains below come from one sample, sequenced in a study of CD8 T cells in Susac syndrome. It was with random hexamers that about 0.45 to 1 ug RNA was reverse transcribed. From the immunoSEQ multiplex PCR reads, TCRdb called clonotypes with MiXCR, one entry per CDR3 protein. The profile covers 250,000 to 300,000 distinct CDR3 sequences, with 70% to 90% appearing a single time and 0.11% taken by the ten largest. Sequenced input: CD8+ T cells from PBMCs. Receptor source: a human donor with multiple sclerosis.

The J gene is TRBJ1-1, the V gene TRBV13, with 9 bases that match TRBD1. The CDR3 loop spans 15 amino acids. Germline CDR1 and CDR2: PRHDT and FYEKMQ (reference sequence). V was clipped by 4 bases and J by 6 bases; unmatched bases: 9. The CDR3 DNA reads as TGTGCCAGCAGCTCGGGACAGGGCTGGTCGGCTGAAGCTTTCTTT. This codes for CASSSGQGWSAEAFF.

Details on this clonotype: Germline and junction disagree at one end, which may indicate a read error. The chain employs TRBV28 and TRBJ2-7, with D perhaps TRBD2 (5 bases). The CDR3 has 13 amino acids. Germline values: CDR1 MDHEN, CDR2 SYDVKM. CDR3 loop: CTSSPPEGHEQYF. The CDR3 DNA reads as TGTACCAGCAGCCCCCCCGAGGGCCACGAGCAGTACTTC. The complete variable domain, with remaining parts taken from reference TRBV28 and TRBJ2-7, reads DVKVTQSSRYLVKRTGEKVFLECVQDMDHENMFWYRQDPGLGLRLIYFSYDVKMKEKGDIPEGYSVSREKKERFSLILESASTNQTSMYLCTSSPPEGHEQYFGPGTRLTVT.

The chain has TRBV6-1 and TRBJ2-2; D remains ambiguous. V dropped 3 bases and J dropped 1 base, with 9 bases sitting between them. The CDR3 totals 15 residues. Germline V gene sequence: CDR1 MNHNS, CDR2 SASEGT. The CDR3 nucleotides read TGTGCCAGCAGTGAGCGGAGAGGGAACACCGGGGAGCTGTTTTTT. This encodes CASSERRGNTGELFF.

This clonotype was seen only a few times. The chain uses TRBV6-1 and TRBJ2-2; the D is unclear. The germline CDR1 and CDR2 sequences are MNHNS and SASEGT. CDR3 length: 13 amino acids. V was cut by 5 bases and J by 1 base, with 5 bases left in between. The CDR3 DNA reads TGTGCCAGCAGTCCCGTGAACACCGGGGAGCTGTTTTTT. Protein product: CASSPVNTGELFF.

This chain connects TRBV7-9 to TRBJ1-2; TRBD1 is a possible D gene (6 bases). CDR3 size: 15 residues. Germline CDR1 reads SEHNR; CDR2 reads FQNEAQ (reference sequence). V was trimmed by 0 bases and J by 2 bases, leaving 10 bases between them. CDR3 in DNA: TGTGCCAGCAGCTTAGCGGCGGGGGCAAACTATGGCTACACCTTC. Its translation: CASSLAAGANYGYTF.

The J gene is TRBJ2-2, the V gene TRBV5-6; no firm D call. V was clipped by 4 bases and J by 3 bases, with 10 bases between them. Germline assignment: CDR1 SGHDT and CDR2 YYEEEE. The CDR3 consists of 14 residues. The CDR3 here is CASSRRFDTGELFF. CDR3 DNA sequence: TGTGCCAGCAGCCGGAGATTCGACACCGGGGAGCTGTTTTTT.

The chain employs TRBV29-1 and TRBJ2-5; D is possibly TRBD1 or TRBD2 (5 bases each). Germline V gene data show CDR1 as SQVTM and CDR2 as ANQGSEA. Trimming took 1 base from V and 1 from J, leaving 13 bases between them. The CDR3 covers 15 residues. CDR3 region: CSVEGGASLQETQYF. CDR3 sequence (DNA): TGCAGCGTTGAAGGGGGCGCTAGCCTCCAAGAGACCCAGTACTTC.

The chain links TRBV28 to TRBJ1-1, with a weak D call TRBD1 (6 bases). Trimming left V 2 bases short and J 3 bases short, with 13 bases between. Per the germline V gene, CDR1 is MDHEN and CDR2 is SYDVKM. CDR3 length: 15 residues. The CDR3 loop reads CASSLTRGAYTEAFF. CDR3 in DNA: TGTGCCAGCAGTTTAACTCGGGGGGCGTACACTGAAGCTTTCTTT.

The CDR3 loop reads CASSSSGQEVWETQYF. The CDR3 DNA reads TGTGCCAGCAGCTCCTCAGGACAGGAGGTCTGGGAGACCCAGTACTTC. The chain couples TRBV7-9 to TRBJ2-5; 7 bases match TRBD1. The CDR3 contains 16 residues. Germline CDR1 and CDR2: SEHNR and FQNEAQ (reference sequence). The junction had 13 bases not matched to a gene; V was cut back by 4 bases and J by 5 bases. The variable domain in full, completed from reference TRBV7-9 and TRBJ2-5, reads DTGVSQNPRHKITKRGQNVTFRCDPISEHNRLYWYRQTLGQGPEFLTYFQNEAQLEKSRLLSDRFSAERPKGSFSTLEIQRTEQGDSAMYLCASSSSGQEVWETQYFGPGTRLLVL.

The rearrangement joins TRBV6-4 to TRBJ2-1; TRBD2 matches at 7 bases. Germline-derived CDR1 and CDR2 are MRHNA and SNTAGT. CDR3 size: 17 residues. Losses at the gene ends were 5 bases for V and 1 base for J; bases not matched to a gene: 11. CDR3 loop: CASSSIGGSSSYNEQFF. DNA for the CDR3: TGTGCCAGCAGTTCAATCGGGGGGAGTTCGTCCTACAATGAGCAGTTCTTC.

The J gene is TRBJ2-3, the V gene TRBV4-1; no firm D call. Germline V lookup: CDR1 MGHRA, CDR2 YSYEKL. With 0 bases removed from V and 1 base from J, the gap between germline ends came to 14 bases. CDR3 length: 17 amino acids. The CDR3 spells CASSQEGGLSRTDTQYF. DNA of the CDR3: TGCGCCAGCAGCCAAGAAGGTGGCTTGAGTCGCACAGATACGCAGTATTTT.

The chain recombines TRBV9 with TRBJ1-1, with D perhaps TRBD1 (5 bases). This CDR3 has 14 residues. Between the trimmed V and J ends, which lost 7 bases and 1 base, there was a span of 14 bases. The germline V gene has CDR1 SGDLS and CDR2 YYNGEE. The CDR3: CASGYRSSNTEAFF. Here the CDR3 DNA reads TGTGCCAGCGGTTACAGGTCTTCGAACACTGAAGCTTTCTTT. Full variable domain (remainder filled in from reference TRBV9 and TRBJ1-1): DSGVTQTPKHLITATGQRVTLRCSPRSGDLSVYWYQQSLDQGLQFLIQYYNGEERAKGNILERFSAQQFPDLHSELNLSSLELGDSALYFCASGYRSSNTEAFFGQGTRLTVV.

This clonotype was counted a single time. The chain recombines TRBV9 with TRBJ2-1; the D gene is possibly TRBD2 (6 bases). The germline CDR1 and CDR2 sequences are SGDLS and YYNGEE. This CDR3 has 14 residues. V dropped 2 bases and J dropped 5 bases, with 11 bases sitting between them. The CDR3, as DNA: TGTGCCAGCAGCGTTAGGCGGGGCCACAATGAGCAGTTCTTC. Translation gives CASSVRRGHNEQFF. Variable domain in full (rest from reference TRBV9 and TRBJ2-1): DSGVTQTPKHLITATGQRVTLRCSPRSGDLSVYWYQQSLDQGLQFLIQYYNGEERAKGNILERFSAQQFPDLHSELNLSSLELGDSALYFCASSVRRGHNEQFFGPGTRLTVL.

The CDR3 loop is CASNLKPQHF. The DNA for the CDR3 is TGTGCCAGCAATTTGAAGCCCCAGCATTTT. This sequence joins TRBV27 and TRBJ1-5; D is undetermined. The CDR3 consists of 10 residues. CDR1 and CDR2 (germline): MNHEY, SMNVEV (reference sequence). V was pared by 7 bases and J by 8 bases, with 6 bases between.

The J gene is TRBJ2-1, the V gene TRBV20-1; possibly TRBD2 for D (5 bases). The V end was cut by 0 bases, the J end by 8 bases, with 14 bases between. CDR3 size: 14 residues. Germline V gene sequence: CDR1 DFQATT, CDR2 SNEGSKA (reference sequence). CDR3 residues: CSAREFSSPYEQFF. The CDR3 DNA sequence: TGCAGTGCTAGAGAATTTTCTAGCCCCTATGAGCAGTTCTTC.

This clonotype came up a few times. V gene TRBV12-5 combines with J gene TRBJ2-1, with D perhaps TRBD2 (6 bases). The V gene lost 4 bases and the J gene lost 1 base, with 14 bases spanning the gap. The CDR3 extends over 16 amino acids. The germline V gene has CDR1 LGHNT and CDR2 FRNRAP. The CDR3 protein is CASGWRGTISYNEQFF. For the CDR3, the DNA is TGTGCTAGTGGTTGGCGGGGAACTATATCCTACAATGAGCAGTTCTTC.

The gene calls are TRBV6-5 and TRBJ2-7; 10 bases are a match to TRBD2. From germline, CDR1 is MNHEY and CDR2 SVGAGI. V shed 9 bases, J shed 3 bases, and the junction held 8 bases outside the gene matches. The CDR3 is made up of 14 amino acids. Here the CDR3 DNA reads TGTGCCAGTTCGGAGGGACTAGCGAACTACGAGCAGTACTTC. This translates into CASSEGLANYEQYF.

This chain joins TRBV27 and TRBJ1-3; 9 nucleotides align to TRBD1. The CDR3 covers 14 residues. Germline-derived CDR1 and CDR2 are MNHEY and SMNVEV (reference sequence). Trimming at V came to 4 bases and at J to 8 bases, leaving 6 bases not matched to a gene. DNA for the CDR3: TGTGCCAGCAGTTACCGGACAGGGGCACACACCATATATTTT. Translated: CASSYRTGAHTIYF.

This clonotype was seen just once. This chain uses TRBV11-2 with TRBJ2-5; TRBD1 agrees at 7 bases. This CDR3 has 14 amino acids. The trim removed 3 bases at V and 4 bases at J, leaving 5 bases unmatched. Germline CDR1 and CDR2: SGHAT and FQNNGV. The CDR3, as DNA: TGTGCCAGCAGCTTCCTGACAGGGTCAGAGACCCAGTACTTC. Amino acids: CASSFLTGSETQYF.

The V and J genes are TRBV7-9 and TRBJ2-5; D perhaps matches TRBD2 (5 bases). Germline values: CDR1 SEHNR, CDR2 FQNEAQ (reference sequence). The CDR3 length is 15 residues. Trimming left V 5 bases short and J 5 bases short, with 18 bases between. The CDR3 spells CASSPPATNLETQYF. The DNA of the CDR3 is TGTGCCAGCAGCCCGCCCGCGACTAATCTTGAGACCCAGTACTTC.

This clonotype has only one observation. This chain uses TRBV5-6 with TRBJ2-7; TRBD2 aligns across 14 bases. V trimming: 3 bases; J trimming: 0 bases; junction bases outside the gene matches: 2. Germline V gene data show CDR1 as SGHDT and CDR2 as YYEEEE. This CDR3 contains 16 residues. CDR3: CASSWGLAGASYEQYF. The CDR3, as DNA: TGTGCCAGCAGCTGGGGACTAGCGGGAGCCTCCTACGAGCAGTACTTC. Variable domain in full (rest from reference TRBV5-6 and TRBJ2-7): DAGVTQSPTHLIKTRGQQVTLRCSPKSGHDTVSWYQQALGQGPQFIFQYYEEEERQRGNFPDRFSGHQFPNYSSELNVNALLLGDSALYLCASSWGLAGASYEQYFGPGTRLTVT.

The V gene is TRBV13, the J gene TRBJ2-1; 7 positions match TRBD2. The CDR3 covers 14 residues. In germline, CDR1 is PRHDT, CDR2 FYEKMQ (reference sequence). V trimming: 8 bases; J trimming: 1 base; junction bases outside the gene matches: 5. CDR3 bases: TGTGCCAGCCTCGAGCGGGGTTCCTACAATGAGCAGTTCTTC. It encodes CASLERGSYNEQFF.

The rearrangement links TRBV14 to TRBJ2-1; no clear D gene. This CDR3 region has 17 residues. Germline assignment: CDR1 SGHDN and CDR2 FVKESK. V lost 0 bases and J lost 4, with 16 bases in between. CDR3 region: CASSQDHDTYYYNEQFF. In nucleotides, the CDR3 is TGTGCCAGCAGCCAAGATCACGACACCTACTATTACAATGAGCAGTTCTTC.